Sequencing of this T cell receptor beta chain was carried out in a study of cytomegalovirus exposure and HLA in healthy donors. Overall study context: Earlier findings included nearly 120 million unique TCR beta sequences obtained from 150 million to 200 million T cells. General observations from the study: It has been reported that TCR beta sequences accurately predicted the HLA-A and HLA-B alleles of most subjects. An Asian-associated ancestry cluster reportedly showed fewer N-insertions than the roughly 670-donor mean in a later analysis.

About this clone: Its cognate antigen is unknown.

The CDR3 is 17 amino acids. The germline CDR1 and CDR2 sequences are LNHNV and YYDKDF (reference sequence). Trimming took 0 bases from V and 3 from J, leaving 16 bases between them. Primers for the PCR totalled 60 Vbeta and 13 Jbeta. Authors' data handling: There were around 80 million unique TCR beta chains by a later count, and some 11 million of them were shared. Some clones are missing from TCRdb's copy, which holds only in-frame ones; the method was immunoSEQ multiplex PCR. V, J and clone size are those of that table, while D and trimming were read from the DNA. The sample shows about 140,000 clones, roughly 77% of them seen only once.

This receptor was obtained from a female donor in good health and CMV-seronegative. The rearrangement uses TRBV15 and TRBJ2-3; D is perhaps TRBD2 (6 bases). Input material: PBMCs. CDR3 in amino acids: CATSRDEPGRETDTQYF. CDR3 in DNA: TGTGCCACCAGCAGAGATGAGCCAGGCCGGGAGACAGATACGCAGTATTTT. Full variable domain (outside the CDR3, taken from reference TRBV15 and TRBJ2-3): DAMVIQNPRYQVTQFGKPVTLSCSQTLNHNVMYWYQQKSSQAPKLLFHYYDKDFNNEADTPDNFQSRRPNTSFCFLDIRSPGLGDTAMYLCATSRDEPGRETDTQYFGPGTRLTVL.